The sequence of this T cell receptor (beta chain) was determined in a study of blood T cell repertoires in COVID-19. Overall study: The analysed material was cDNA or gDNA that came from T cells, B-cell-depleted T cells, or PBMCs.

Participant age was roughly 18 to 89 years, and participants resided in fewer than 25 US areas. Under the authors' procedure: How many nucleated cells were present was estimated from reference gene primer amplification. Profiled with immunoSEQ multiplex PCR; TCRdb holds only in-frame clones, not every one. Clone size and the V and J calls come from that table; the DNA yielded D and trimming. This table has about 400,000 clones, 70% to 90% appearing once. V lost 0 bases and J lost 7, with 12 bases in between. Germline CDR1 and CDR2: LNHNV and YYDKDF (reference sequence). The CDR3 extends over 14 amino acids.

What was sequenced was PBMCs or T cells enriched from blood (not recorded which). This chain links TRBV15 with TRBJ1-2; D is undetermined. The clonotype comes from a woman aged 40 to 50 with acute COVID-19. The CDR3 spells CATSRDLWESGYTF. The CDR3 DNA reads TGTGCCACCAGCAGAGATCTGTGGGAGTCTGGCTACACCTTC.